These 18 T cell receptor beta chains were sequenced from one sample in a study of shared clonotypes between healthy human individuals. The method was immunoSEQ multiplex PCR; TCRdb's version includes in-frame clones alone and lacks a portion of them. Of 550,000 to 750,000 clones listed, under 95% were seen once; the top ten hold about a quarter. Naive CD8 cells comprised CD45RO-negative, CCR7-positively selected cells, excluding terminally differentiated effector memory CD45RA+ cells. Material: naive CD8+ T cells sorted from blood. The receptors were gathered from a young man in good health.

CDR3 loop: CASSAQTESREQYF. The CDR3 nucleotides read TGTGCCAGCAGCGCCCAGACAGAGTCCAGGGAGCAGTACTTC. The chain joins TRBV7-9 to TRBJ2-7; perhaps TRBD1 as D (5 bases). V was trimmed by 5 bases and J by 7 bases, leaving 18 bases between them. The CDR3 is 14 amino acids. Germline V lookup: CDR1 SEHNR, CDR2 FQNEAQ (reference sequence).

The chain is built from TRBV4-1 and TRBJ1-5; 7 bases are shared with TRBD1. Unmatched junction bases numbered 15, after V lost 2 bases and J lost 5 bases. The germline V gene encodes CDR1 MGHRA and CDR2 YSYEKL. The CDR3 runs 18 residues. CDR3 amino acids: CASSQHGIGTDSDQPQHF. DNA for the CDR3: TGCGCCAGCAGCCAACACGGTATAGGGACAGACTCCGATCAGCCCCAGCATTTT.

The rearrangement joins TRBV9 to TRBJ2-3; the D gene is possibly TRBD2 (6 bases). Germline CDR1 is SGDLS and CDR2 is YYNGEE. Trimming removed 2 bases at V and 4 bases at J, with 11 bases between. The CDR3 runs 14 residues. The CDR3 coding sequence is TGTGCCAGCAGCGTTGGAAGGGAGGCAGATACGCAGTATTTT. It translates to CASSVGREADTQYF.

The chain links TRBV4-3 to TRBJ2-6, with D maybe TRBD2 (6 bases). Germline lookup yields CDR1 LGHNA and CDR2 YSLEER. CDR3 length: 19 residues. V dropped 2 bases and J dropped 0 bases, with 17 bases sitting between them. CDR3 nucleotide sequence: TGCGCCAGCAGCCAAACCGGGCTAGCGATAAGCTCTGGGGCCAACGTCCTGACTTTC. Its protein is CASSQTGLAISSGANVLTF.

The chain is built from TRBV11-2 and TRBJ2-2, with no clear D. V was shortened by 0 bases and J by 4 bases, with 9 bases between the two germline ends. Germline V gene sequence: CDR1 SGHAT, CDR2 FQNNGV. The CDR3 runs to 15 residues. CDR3 DNA sequence: TGTGCCAGCAGCTTAGAGGGCTACTTCACCGGGGAGCTGTTTTTT. It is translated as CASSLEGYFTGELFF.

The CDR3 DNA follows: TGCGCCAGCAGCCAAGACGGGGGGGCGAGCTATGGCTACACCTTC. It translates to CASSQDGGASYGYTF. V gene TRBV4-3 combines with J gene TRBJ1-2; weak D call: TRBD1 (6 bases). Trimming left V 0 bases short and J 4 bases short, with 12 bases between. Germline V CDR1 and CDR2: LGHNA, YSLEER. There are 15 residues in the CDR3.

The genes are TRBV5-4 and TRBJ2-3; 7 nucleotides line up with TRBD2. The CDR3 has 16 residues. With 0 bases clipped from V and 0 bases from J, the junction kept 4 bases outside the gene matches. Germline values: CDR1 SGHNT, CDR2 YYREEE (reference sequence). The CDR3 DNA reads as TGTGCCAGCAGCTTGGAGGCGGGAGTAAGCACAGATACGCAGTATTTT. Protein sequence: CASSLEAGVSTDTQYF. Full variable domain (missing parts from reference TRBV5-4 and TRBJ2-3): ETGVTQSPTHLIKTRGQQVTLRCSSQSGHNTVSWYQQALGQGPQFIFQYYREEENGRGNFPPRFSGLQFPNYSSELNVNALELDDSALYLCASSLEAGVSTDTQYFGPGTRLTVL.

The V gene is TRBV27, the J gene TRBJ2-2; no definite D call. Between the trimmed V and J ends, which lost 1 base and 5 bases, there was a span of 8 bases. The CDR3 consists of 14 residues. CDR1 is MNHEY and CDR2 is SMNVEV in the germline V gene (reference sequence). The chain's CDR3 is CASSLLPLTGELFF. The DNA for the CDR3 is TGTGCCAGCAGTTTATTACCGTTGACCGGGGAGCTGTTTTTT.

V is TRBV9 and J is TRBJ2-1, with 11 bases fitting TRBD2. The CDR3 is made up of 16 amino acids. V trimming: 0 bases; J trimming: 8 bases; junction bases outside the gene matches: 7. Germline CDR1 SGDLS, CDR2 YYNGEE. The CDR3 spells CASSVELAGERDEQFF. The CDR3 DNA sequence: TGTGCCAGCAGCGTAGAACTAGCGGGAGAAAGGGATGAGCAGTTCTTC.

CDR3 nucleotide sequence: TGTGCCAGCAGTTTATTTACAGGGTCTGAAGCTTTCTTT. Protein: CASSLFTGSEAFF. The chain has TRBV27 and TRBJ1-1, with D maybe TRBD1 (6 bases). CDR3 size: 13 residues. V shed 1 base and J shed 6 bases, with 9 bases lying between them. The germline V gene has CDR1 MNHEY and CDR2 SMNVEV (reference sequence).

This chain connects TRBV5-1 to TRBJ1-2; D remains unclear. The CDR3 spans 11 residues. Trimming removed 0 bases from V and 8 bases from J, with 5 bases in between. CDR1 SGHRS and CDR2 YFSETQ come from the germline V gene. CDR3 amino acids: CASSLEGGYTF. Here the CDR3 DNA reads TGCGCCAGCAGCTTGGAGGGCGGCTACACCTTC.

This clone was counted only a few times. The chain joins TRBV2 to TRBJ1-2; D not certain. Between the trimmed V and J ends, which lost 7 bases and 4 bases, there was a span of 10 bases. CDR1 is SNHLY and CDR2 is FYNNEI in the germline V gene. The CDR3 contains 12 residues. The CDR3 sequence: CASKTKVYGYTF. CDR3 sequence (DNA): TGTGCCAGCAAGACGAAGGTCTATGGCTACACCTTC.

The chain employs TRBV18 and TRBJ2-3, with 8 bases lining up with TRBD2. Trimming cost V 2 bases and J 4 bases; bases outside gene matches: 11. Germline V gives CDR1 KGHSH, CDR2 LQKENI. The CDR3 covers 17 residues. CDR3 residues: CASSPTGVAGLADTQYF. The CDR3 nucleotides are TGTGCCAGCTCACCAACGGGAGTAGCGGGACTCGCAGATACGCAGTATTTT.

This clone was counted between two and nine times. The J gene is TRBJ2-2, the V gene TRBV4-1; D might be TRBD1 or TRBD2, each matching 5 bases. This CDR3 has 15 amino acids. Germline V gene lookup returns CDR1 MGHRA and CDR2 YSYEKL. V was pared by 0 bases and J by 1 base, with 6 bases between. The DNA of the CDR3 is TGCGCCAGCAGCCAAGATGGGGGGAACACCGGGGAGCTGTTTTTT. This sequence encodes CASSQDGGNTGELFF.

The V gene is TRBV27, the J gene TRBJ2-7; 10 bases are a match to TRBD1. With V trimmed by 0 bases and J by 4 bases, 3 bases remained unmatched. CDR3 length: 15 residues. Germline-derived CDR1 and CDR2 are MNHEY and SMNVEV (reference sequence). The chain's CDR3 is CASSLSGQGRYEQYF. The CDR3, as DNA: TGTGCCAGCAGTTTATCGGGACAGGGGAGATACGAGCAGTACTTC.

CDR3 nucleotides: TGCGCCAGCAGCTTGGGAGCGGGAGAAATCTACAATGAGCAGTTCTTC. Its protein product is CASSLGAGEIYNEQFF. This chain uses TRBV5-1 with TRBJ2-1, with TRBD2 matching 8 bases. The CDR3 covers 16 residues. Germline CDR1 reads SGHRS; CDR2 reads YFSETQ. V was clipped by 0 bases and J by 3 bases; unmatched bases: 5.

In nucleotides, the CDR3 is TGTGCCAGCAGTTCTACGGGACAGGGGTTTTACGAGCAGTACTTC. As protein: CASSSTGQGFYEQYF. The chain has TRBV28 and TRBJ2-7; 10 bases fit TRBD1. Per germline, CDR1 MDHEN and CDR2 SYDVKM. The CDR3 length is 15 residues. After removal of 4 bases from V and 4 bases from J, the junction contained 7 bases not matched to a gene.

The chain joins TRBV4-1 to TRBJ2-2, with 7 positions matching TRBD2. CDR1 is MGHRA, CDR2 YSYEKL, per germline. The CDR3 has 17 residues. Trimming removed 2 bases from V and 7 bases from J; junction bases left unmatched: 13. The CDR3 DNA is TGCGCCAGCAGCCAATCCCTTGGGAGCGGGACCGACGGGGAGCTGTTTTTT. Translated, it gives CASSQSLGSGTDGELFF.